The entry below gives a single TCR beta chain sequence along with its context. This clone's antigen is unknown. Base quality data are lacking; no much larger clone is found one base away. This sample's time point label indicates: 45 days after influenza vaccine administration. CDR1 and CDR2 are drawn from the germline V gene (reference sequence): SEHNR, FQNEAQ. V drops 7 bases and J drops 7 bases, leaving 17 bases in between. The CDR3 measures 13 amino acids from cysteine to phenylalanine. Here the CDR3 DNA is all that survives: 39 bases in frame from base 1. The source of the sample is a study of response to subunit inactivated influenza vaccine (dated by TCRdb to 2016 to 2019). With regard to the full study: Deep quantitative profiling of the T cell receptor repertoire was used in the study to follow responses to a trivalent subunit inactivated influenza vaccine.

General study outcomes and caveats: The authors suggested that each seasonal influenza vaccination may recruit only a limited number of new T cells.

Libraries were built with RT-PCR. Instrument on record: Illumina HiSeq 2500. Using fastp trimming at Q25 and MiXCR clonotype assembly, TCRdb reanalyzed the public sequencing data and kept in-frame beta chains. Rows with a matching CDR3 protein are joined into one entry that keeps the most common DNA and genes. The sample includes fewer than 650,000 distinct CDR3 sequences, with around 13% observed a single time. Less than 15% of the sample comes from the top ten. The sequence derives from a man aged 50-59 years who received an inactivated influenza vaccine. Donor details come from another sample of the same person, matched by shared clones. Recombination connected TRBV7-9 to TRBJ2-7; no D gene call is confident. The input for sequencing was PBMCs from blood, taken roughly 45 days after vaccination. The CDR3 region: CASTRGSLGEQYF. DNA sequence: TGTGCCAGCACCAGAGGAAGTCTTGGTGAGCAGTACTTC.